This is a list of T cell receptor beta chains from one sample in a study of control samples from healthy donors and cancer patients. Generated by immunoSEQ multiplex PCR, the TCRdb table keeps only in-frame clones and is missing some. This table has about 65,000 clones, over 75% appearing once. The sample consisted of PBMCs. These receptors were obtained from a woman aged 50 to 60 with colorectal cancer. The CDR3 runs from the conserved cysteine through the conserved F or W. A D gene is named only where the DNA matches it firmly. The listing skips clone size in some rows; elsewhere it reads once, few, many or a size class.

CDR3aa: CASSQDRGTSHTGELFF
CDR3nt: TGTGCCAGCAGCCAAGATCGCGGGACTAGTCACACCGGGGAGCTGTTTTTT
v_gene: TRBV14
j_gene: TRBJ2-2
d_gene: TRBD2
abundance: NA

CDR3aa: CASSLTGSSGNTIYF
CDR3nt: TGTGCCAGCAGCTTAACGGGTAGCTCTGGAAACACCATATATTTT
v_gene: TRBV11-2
j_gene: TRBJ1-3
d_gene: NA
abundance: NA

CDR3aa: CASSLVGAHYDGYTF
CDR3nt: TGCGCCAGCAGCTTGGTTGGGGCGCATTACGATGGCTACACCTTC
v_gene: TRBV5-1
j_gene: TRBJ1-2
d_gene: NA
abundance: NA

CDR3aa: CASSWAVERMDTEAFF
CDR3nt: TGTGCCAGCAGCTGGGCTGTTGAAAGGATGGACACTGAAGCTTTCTTT
v_gene: TRBV5-8
j_gene: TRBJ1-1
d_gene: NA
abundance: NA

CDR3aa: CASSVRFGSNEKLFF
CDR3nt: TGTGCCAGCAGCGTGAGGTTTGGCTCTAATGAAAAACTGTTTTTT
v_gene: TRBV9
j_gene: TRBJ1-4
d_gene: NA
abundance: NA

CDR3aa: CASSLFGRATGELFF
CDR3nt: TGTGCCAGCAGCTTATTCGGCAGGGCCACCGGGGAGCTGTTTTTT
v_gene: TRBV11-2
j_gene: TRBJ2-2
d_gene: NA
abundance: NA

CDR3aa: CASSAGQGERYNTEAFF
CDR3nt: TGTGCCAGCAGCGCCGGACAGGGGGAGAGGTACAACACTGAAGCTTTCTTT
v_gene: TRBV9
j_gene: TRBJ1-1
d_gene: TRBD1
abundance: NA

CDR3aa: CASSPYQDRGTGELFF
CDR3nt: TGTGCCAGCTCACCATATCAGGACAGGGGAACCGGGGAGCTGTTTTTT
v_gene: TRBV18
j_gene: TRBJ2-2
d_gene: TRBD1
abundance: once

CDR3aa: CASSLVYGDANTGELFF
CDR3nt: TGTGCCAGCAGCTTGGTTTACGGGGACGCGAACACCGGGGAGCTGTTTTTT
v_gene: TRBV5-6
j_gene: TRBJ2-2
d_gene: NA
abundance: NA

CDR3aa: CATSRGGGTSKYF
CDR3nt: TGTGCCACCAGCAGAGGGGGGGGGACTAGTAAGTATTTT
v_gene: TRBV15
j_gene: TRBJ2-3
d_gene: TRBD2
abundance: NA

CDR3aa: CASSLVPGLAGAYNEQFF
CDR3nt: TGTGCCAGCAGCTTGGTACCGGGACTAGCGGGAGCCTACAATGAGCAGTTCTTC
v_gene: TRBV5-8
j_gene: TRBJ2-1
d_gene: TRBD2
abundance: few

CDR3aa: CASQRTGQETQYF
CDR3nt: TGTGCCAGTCAAAGGACAGGGCAAGAGACCCAGTACTTC
v_gene: TRBV19
j_gene: TRBJ2-5
d_gene: TRBD1
abundance: once

CDR3aa: CASSLERSGEQPQHF
CDR3nt: TGTGCCAGCAGCTTAGAGAGGTCAGGGGAACAGCCCCAGCATTTT
v_gene: TRBV7-8
j_gene: TRBJ1-5
d_gene: NA
abundance: NA

CDR3aa: CASSVRRGHARKIGYTEAFF
CDR3nt: TGTGCCAGCAGCGTTCGACGGGGACACGCAAGAAAGATAGGGTACACTGAAGCTTTCTTT
v_gene: TRBV21-1
j_gene: TRBJ1-1
d_gene: NA
abundance: NA

CDR3aa: CASSLDGGYTF
CDR3nt: TGTGCCAGCAGCTTGGATGGGGGCTACACCTTC
v_gene: TRBV5-6
j_gene: TRBJ1-2
d_gene: NA
abundance: NA

CDR3aa: CASSRPGLAGATDTQYF
CDR3nt: TGTGCCAGCAGCCGTCCTGGACTAGCGGGGGCGACAGATACGCAGTATTTT
v_gene: TRBV7-2
j_gene: TRBJ2-3
d_gene: TRBD2
abundance: NA

CDR3aa: CASSPGEVGSYEQYF
CDR3nt: TGTGCCAGCAGCCCGGGAGAGGTGGGTTCCTACGAGCAGTACTTC
v_gene: TRBV11-3
j_gene: TRBJ2-7
d_gene: NA
abundance: NA

CDR3aa: CASSTLKVRGGAEAFF
CDR3nt: TGTGCCAGCAGTACCCTGAAGGTGCGGGGTGGGGCTGAAGCTTTCTTT
v_gene: TRBV28
j_gene: TRBJ1-1
d_gene: NA
abundance: NA

CDR3aa: CASSIGNTGGYEQYF
CDR3nt: TGTGCCAGTAGTATAGGAAATACAGGGGGCTACGAGCAGTACTTC
v_gene: TRBV19
j_gene: TRBJ2-7
d_gene: TRBD1
abundance: NA

CDR3aa: CAWSVLRATNEKLFF
CDR3nt: TGTGCCTGGAGTGTACTTCGGGCAACTAATGAAAAACTGTTTTTT
v_gene: TRBV30
j_gene: TRBJ1-4
d_gene: NA
abundance: NA

CDR3aa: CASGGSSYEQYF
CDR3nt: TGTGCCAGCGGCGGGAGTTCCTACGAGCAGTACTTC
v_gene: TRBV12-3/TRBV12-4
j_gene: TRBJ2-7
d_gene: TRBD2
abundance: few

CDR3aa: CASSQDRVWGDTTNTGELFF
CDR3nt: TGCGCCAGCAGCCAAGATCGGGTGTGGGGGGACACCACGAACACCGGGGAGCTGTTTTTT
v_gene: TRBV4-1
j_gene: TRBJ2-2
d_gene: NA
abundance: NA

CDR3aa: CASSHRMEAQETQYF
CDR3nt: TGCGCCAGCAGCCACCGTATGGAGGCCCAAGAGACCCAGTACTTC
v_gene: TRBV4-1
j_gene: TRBJ2-5
d_gene: NA
abundance: NA

CDR3aa: CASSSGLADTDTQYF
CDR3nt: TGCGCCAGCAGCTCGGGACTAGCGGACACAGATACGCAGTATTTT
v_gene: TRBV5-1
j_gene: TRBJ2-3
d_gene: TRBD2
abundance: once

CDR3aa: CASSLIAGDTGELFF
CDR3nt: TGTGCCAGCAGTTTAATTGCGGGAGACACCGGGGAGCTGTTTTTT
v_gene: TRBV28
j_gene: TRBJ2-2
d_gene: TRBD2
abundance: once

CDR3aa: CASSYRQAASYEQYF
CDR3nt: TGTGCCAGCAGCTACAGACAGGCAGCCTCCTACGAGCAGTACTTC
v_gene: TRBV7-2
j_gene: TRBJ2-7
d_gene: NA
abundance: NA

CDR3aa: CASSLSFTPPSYEQYF
CDR3nt: TGTGCCAGCAGTTTAAGTTTCACTCCCCCTTCCTACGAGCAGTACTTC
v_gene: TRBV27
j_gene: TRBJ2-7
d_gene: NA
abundance: NA

CDR3aa: CASSQSRNTGEQYF
CDR3nt: TGTGCCAGCAGCCAATCGCGGAATACCGGCGAGCAGTACTTC
v_gene: TRBV3-1/TRBV3-2
j_gene: TRBJ2-7
d_gene: NA
abundance: NA

CDR3aa: CASSLPTGGANYGYTF
CDR3nt: TGTGCCAGCAGCTTACCGACAGGGGGCGCGAACTATGGCTACACCTTC
v_gene: TRBV13
j_gene: TRBJ1-2
d_gene: TRBD1
abundance: NA

CDR3aa: CASSHPKGGTGASGANVLTF
CDR3nt: TGCGCCAGCAGCCACCCTAAAGGGGGGACAGGTGCCTCTGGGGCCAACGTCCTGACTTTC
v_gene: TRBV4-1
j_gene: TRBJ2-6
d_gene: TRBD1
abundance: NA

CDR3aa: CASSIGATNEKLFF
CDR3nt: TGTGCCAGCAGTATAGGGGCAACTAATGAAAAACTGTTTTTT
v_gene: TRBV7-2
j_gene: TRBJ1-4
d_gene: NA
abundance: NA

CDR3aa: CASSNADGPGRIPAQPQHF
CDR3nt: TGTGCCAGCAGTAACGCAGACGGACCTGGACGGATTCCTGCTCAGCCCCAGCATTTT
v_gene: TRBV27
j_gene: TRBJ1-5
d_gene: NA
abundance: NA

CDR3aa: CASSLRGGSSTDTQYF
CDR3nt: TGTGCCAGTAGTCTTCGGGGGGGGTCTAGCACAGATACGCAGTATTTT
v_gene: TRBV19
j_gene: TRBJ2-3
d_gene: TRBD2
abundance: NA

CDR3aa: CASSLGPEQGPDTDTQYF
CDR3nt: TGTGCCAGCAGCTTAGGCCCTGAACAGGGGCCAGACACAGATACGCAGTATTTT
v_gene: TRBV7-3
j_gene: TRBJ2-3
d_gene: TRBD1
abundance: NA

CDR3aa: CAVSSGVKGDTQYF
CDR3nt: TGTGCCGTCTCTAGCGGGGTTAAGGGCGATACGCAGTATTTT
v_gene: TRBV6-5
j_gene: TRBJ2-3
d_gene: TRBD2
abundance: NA

CDR3aa: CATSDLQANTGELFF
CDR3nt: TGTGCCACCAGTGATTTACAGGCCAACACCGGGGAGCTGTTTTTT
v_gene: TRBV24-1
j_gene: TRBJ2-2
d_gene: NA
abundance: NA

CDR3aa: CAWSDQGGKLFF
CDR3nt: TGTGCCTGGAGTGATCAGGGGGGAAAACTGTTTTTT
v_gene: TRBV30
j_gene: TRBJ1-4
d_gene: TRBD1
abundance: NA

CDR3aa: CASSQDISSYNEQFF
CDR3nt: TGTGCCAGCAGCCAAGATATAAGCTCCTACAATGAGCAGTTCTTC
v_gene: TRBV3-1/TRBV3-2
j_gene: TRBJ2-1
d_gene: NA
abundance: NA

CDR3aa: CASSARGSSNQPQHF
CDR3nt: TGTGCCAGTAGTGCTCGCGGGTCTAGCAATCAGCCCCAGCATTTT
v_gene: TRBV19
j_gene: TRBJ1-5
d_gene: NA
abundance: few

CDR3aa: CAISTPESSTDTQYF
CDR3nt: TGTGCCATCAGCACCCCAGAATCTAGCACAGATACGCAGTATTTT
v_gene: TRBV10-3
j_gene: TRBJ2-3
d_gene: NA
abundance: NA

CDR3aa: CASSLEPFGRDTEAFF
CDR3nt: TGTGCCAGCAGCTTAGAACCTTTCGGCAGGGACACTGAAGCTTTCTTT
v_gene: TRBV7-9
j_gene: TRBJ1-1
d_gene: NA
abundance: NA

CDR3aa: CAWSVRPGELFF
CDR3nt: TGTGCCTGGAGTGTCAGGCCCGGGGAGCTGTTTTTT
v_gene: TRBV30
j_gene: TRBJ2-2
d_gene: NA
abundance: NA

CDR3aa: CASSLALSDSQPQHF
CDR3nt: TGTGCCAGCAGCTTAGCGCTCTCAGACTCACAGCCCCAGCATTTT
v_gene: TRBV7-9
j_gene: TRBJ1-5
d_gene: NA
abundance: few

CDR3aa: CAWRSRVGKLFF
CDR3nt: TGTGCCTGGAGATCCAGAGTTGGAAAACTGTTTTTT
v_gene: TRBV30
j_gene: TRBJ1-4
d_gene: NA
abundance: NA

CDR3aa: CSVEGQGFSFF
CDR3nt: TGCAGCGTTGAGGGACAGGGTTTTTCTTTCTTT
v_gene: TRBV29-1
j_gene: TRBJ1-1
d_gene: TRBD1
abundance: once

CDR3aa: CASSKRGTGELFF
CDR3nt: TGCGCCAGCAGTAAAAGGGGCACCGGGGAGCTGTTTTTT
v_gene: TRBV10-1
j_gene: TRBJ2-2
d_gene: NA
abundance: NA

CDR3aa: CASRQHGSTDTQYF
CDR3nt: TGTGCCAGCAGACAACACGGGAGCACAGATACGCAGTATTTT
v_gene: TRBV6-5
j_gene: TRBJ2-3
d_gene: NA
abundance: few

CDR3aa: CASIGGGGEAFF
CDR3nt: TGTGCCAGCATCGGAGGGGGCGGTGAAGCTTTCTTT
v_gene: TRBV21-1
j_gene: TRBJ1-1
d_gene: NA
abundance: NA

CDR3aa: CASSIRDGNEQFF
CDR3nt: TGTGCCAGTAGTATTAGGGACGGCAATGAGCAGTTCTTC
v_gene: TRBV19
j_gene: TRBJ2-1
d_gene: NA
abundance: NA

CDR3aa: CASSATGTSGGHTGELFF
CDR3nt: TGTGCCAGTAGTGCGACCGGGACTAGCGGGGGGCACACCGGGGAGCTGTTTTTT
v_gene: TRBV19
j_gene: TRBJ2-2
d_gene: TRBD2
abundance: once

CDR3aa: CASSQAGREPQHF
CDR3nt: TGTGCCAGCAGCCAAGCGGGACGGGAGCCCCAGCATTTT
v_gene: TRBV3-1/TRBV3-2
j_gene: TRBJ1-5
d_gene: NA
abundance: NA

CDR3aa: CASSVGPGVENIQYF
CDR3nt: TGTGCCAGCAGCGTAGGGCCAGGGGTAGAAAACATTCAGTACTTC
v_gene: TRBV9
j_gene: TRBJ2-4
d_gene: NA
abundance: NA

CDR3aa: CAWRPTGDFAYEQYF
CDR3nt: TGTGCCTGGAGACCCACAGGGGATTTCGCCTACGAGCAGTACTTC
v_gene: TRBV30
j_gene: TRBJ2-7
d_gene: TRBD1
abundance: once

CDR3aa: CAWTTTRTGPYNSPLHF
CDR3nt: TGTGCCTGGACCACCACCCGGACAGGGCCCTATAATTCACCCCTCCACTTT
v_gene: TRBV30
j_gene: TRBJ1-6
d_gene: TRBD1
abundance: once